This T cell receptor (beta chain) was observed in a study of spatial heterogeneity in lung cancer. Individually, TCR cDNA molecules were each labelled with a unique molecular identifier. TCRdb re-called the 5' RACE reads through MiXCR, storing one row per CDR3 protein. The sample has over 50,000 distinct CDR3 sequences; under 7.5% are singletons. Noted time point: sample taken at primary tumor resection. Only a few counts were recorded for this clonotype. The germline V gene encodes CDR1 MDHEN and CDR2 SYDVKM. The CDR3 consists of 13 residues. Trimming removed 6 bases at V and 5 bases at J, with 13 bases between.

The chain is built from TRBV28 and TRBJ1-1, with a weak D call TRBD1 (6 bases). The sample consisted of PBMCs, taken at surgery. This TCR was sampled from a female donor with early-stage non-small cell lung cancer. The CDR3 DNA reads as TGTGCCAGCAGACACAGGGTGGAGACTGAAGCTTTCTTT. It is translated as CASRHRVETEAFF.